These 14 T cell receptor beta chains originate from one sample sequenced in a study of cytotoxic CD8 clonotypes in ibrutinib-treated CLL. Assay used: immunoSEQ multiplex PCR; TCRdb lists only in-frame clones, some missing. Here the sample spans 95,000 to 100,000 clones, about 78% being singletons. The starting material was PBMCs, obtained after 12 months of ibrutinib treatment. These TCRs come from a human donor with chronic lymphocytic leukemia.

The chain links TRBV4-1 to TRBJ2-3; 7 bases match TRBD2. The trim removed 0 bases at V and 4 bases at J, leaving 1 base unmatched. The CDR3 consists of 14 residues. Germline values: CDR1 MGHRA, CDR2 YSYEKL. In DNA, the CDR3 is TGCGCCAGCAGCCAAGAAGGGAGGGCAGATACGCAGTATTTT. It codes for CASSQEGRADTQYF.

This clone appeared once. The chain recombines TRBV5-4 with TRBJ1-2, with TRBD1 as a possible D gene (6 bases). This CDR3 region has 18 residues. Germline V gene lookup returns CDR1 SGHNT and CDR2 YYREEE (reference sequence). The ends were cut back, 2 bases at V and 6 bases at J, with 26 bases in the middle. CDR3 residues: CASSLRGAGRNRENGYTF. In nucleotides, the CDR3 is TGTGCCAGCAGCTTAAGGGGTGCTGGGCGCAACAGGGAAAATGGCTACACCTTC.

The chain employs TRBV11-3 and TRBJ2-3; D uncertain. Germline V gene sequence: CDR1 SGHNT, CDR2 YENEEA. Trimming shortened V by 6 bases and J by 1 base, and 8 bases separated the two germline ends. The CDR3 consists of 13 residues. CDR3 sequence: CASSVRGTDTQYF. The CDR3 DNA sequence: TGTGCCAGCAGTGTAAGGGGCACAGATACGCAGTATTTT.

This clone was observed a few times. The V and J genes are TRBV7-3 and TRBJ1-2; TRBD1 might be the D (6 bases). The V gene lost 3 bases and the J gene lost 5 bases, with 10 bases spanning the gap. The CDR3 totals 13 residues. Germline V gene lookup returns CDR1 SGHTA and CDR2 FQGTGA. In DNA, the CDR3 is TGTGCCAGCAGCTTTCCCCAGGGGTATGGCTACACCTTC. This codes for CASSFPQGYGYTF.

The DNA of the CDR3 is TGCGCCAGCAGGGGACTAGCGGGGGAAGAGACCCAGTACTTC. It is translated as CASRGLAGEETQYF. The chain couples TRBV10-2 to TRBJ2-5, with TRBD2 matching 14 bases. V lost 6 bases and J lost 3; bases outside the gene matches: 0. The CDR3 runs 14 residues. The germline CDR1 and CDR2 sequences are WSHSY and SAAADI.

The chain couples TRBV5-1 to TRBJ1-2; weak D call: TRBD1 (5 bases). Germline V gene lookup returns CDR1 SGHRS and CDR2 YFSETQ. The CDR3 is 13 amino acids. Trimming removed 2 bases from V and 3 bases from J, with 8 bases in between. Here the CDR3 reads CASSFEGYYGYTF. Here the CDR3 DNA reads TGCGCCAGCAGCTTCGAGGGGTACTATGGCTACACCTTC.

The rearrangement joins TRBV27 to TRBJ2-5, with 11 positions matching TRBD1. Germline CDR1 is MNHEY and CDR2 is SMNVEV (reference sequence). The CDR3 has 14 residues. Trimming at V came to 5 bases and at J to 5 bases, leaving 4 bases not matched to a gene. CDR3 region: CASSTGTGGETQYF. The CDR3 DNA reads TGTGCCAGCAGTACAGGGACAGGGGGGGAGACCCAGTACTTC.

The gene calls are TRBV19 and TRBJ2-7, with 10 bases matching TRBD2. The CDR3 has 14 residues. The V segment lost 3 bases and the J segment 5 bases; nucleotides outside the gene matches: 4. Per germline, CDR1 LNHDA and CDR2 SQIVND (reference sequence). CDR3 residues: CASSILAGDHEQYF. In DNA form, the CDR3 reads TGTGCCAGTAGTATCCTAGCGGGGGACCACGAGCAGTACTTC.

The chain joins TRBV18 to TRBJ2-3; no reliable D call. V was pared by 0 bases and J by 0 bases, with 4 bases between. Germline V lookup: CDR1 KGHSH, CDR2 LQKENI. This CDR3 spans 14 amino acids. Here the CDR3 DNA reads TGTGCCAGCTCACCACCACCGAGCACAGATACGCAGTATTTT. Protein sequence: CASSPPPSTDTQYF.

J is TRBJ2-7 and V is TRBV7-3; possibly TRBD1 for D (7 bases). Between the trimmed V and J ends, which lost 2 bases and 1 base, there was a span of 9 bases. This CDR3 is 14 amino acids long. From germline, CDR1 is SGHTA and CDR2 FQGTGA. In DNA, the CDR3 is TGTGCCAGCAGCTTAGCGGGACAGTCCTACGAGCAGTACTTC. Translating gives CASSLAGQSYEQYF.

This clone was counted a few times. The chain is built from TRBV11-3 and TRBJ2-2; 7 bases map to TRBD1. This CDR3 region has 15 residues. Trimming removed 3 bases from V and 3 bases from J; junction bases left unmatched: 4. Per germline, CDR1 SGHNT and CDR2 YENEEA. The CDR3 reads CASSFSGTDTGELFF. The CDR3 bases are TGTGCCAGCAGCTTTTCCGGGACAGACACCGGGGAGCTGTTTTTT. Filled out from reference TRBV11-3 and TRBJ2-2, the complete variable domain reads EAGVVQSPRYKIIEKKQPVAFWCNPISGHNTLYWYLQNLGQGPELLIRYENEEAVDDSQLPKDRFSAERLKGVDSTLKIQPAELGDSAVYLCASSFSGTDTGELFFGEGSRLTVL.

The chain is built from TRBV29-1 and TRBJ2-1; D ambiguous. CDR3 length equals 11 residues. Germline lookup yields CDR1 SQVTM and CDR2 ANQGSEA. Trimming removed 4 bases from V and 6 bases from J, with 7 bases in between. The CDR3, as DNA: TGCAGCGTTGGGGTGGGCAATGAGCAGTTCTTC. It yields the protein CSVGVGNEQFF.

The V gene is TRBV7-3, the J gene TRBJ2-5; D is possibly TRBD1 or TRBD2 (5 bases each). From germline, CDR1 is SGHTA and CDR2 FQGTGA. V gave up 4 bases and J gave up 9 bases, with 18 bases separating them. The CDR3 contains 14 residues. Here the CDR3 reads CASSYQGYRGAQYF. The CDR3 DNA is TGTGCCAGCAGCTACCAGGGATATCGAGGGGCCCAGTACTTC.

The CDR3 is CASSMGGGPSTDTQYF. The CDR3 nucleotides read TGCGCCAGCAGCATGGGAGGGGGACCTAGCACAGATACGCAGTATTTT. This chain connects TRBV5-1 to TRBJ2-3; D is perhaps TRBD2 (7 bases). The germline V gene encodes CDR1 SGHRS and CDR2 YFSETQ. V lost 4 bases and J lost 0, with 15 bases in between. The CDR3 has 16 amino acids. Complete variable domain (other parts from reference TRBV5-1 and TRBJ2-3): KAGVTQTPRYLIKTRGQQVTLSCSPISGHRSVSWYQQTPGQGLQFLFEYFSETQRNKGNFPGRFSGRQFSNSRSEMNVSTLELGDSALYLCASSMGGGPSTDTQYFGPGTRLTVL.